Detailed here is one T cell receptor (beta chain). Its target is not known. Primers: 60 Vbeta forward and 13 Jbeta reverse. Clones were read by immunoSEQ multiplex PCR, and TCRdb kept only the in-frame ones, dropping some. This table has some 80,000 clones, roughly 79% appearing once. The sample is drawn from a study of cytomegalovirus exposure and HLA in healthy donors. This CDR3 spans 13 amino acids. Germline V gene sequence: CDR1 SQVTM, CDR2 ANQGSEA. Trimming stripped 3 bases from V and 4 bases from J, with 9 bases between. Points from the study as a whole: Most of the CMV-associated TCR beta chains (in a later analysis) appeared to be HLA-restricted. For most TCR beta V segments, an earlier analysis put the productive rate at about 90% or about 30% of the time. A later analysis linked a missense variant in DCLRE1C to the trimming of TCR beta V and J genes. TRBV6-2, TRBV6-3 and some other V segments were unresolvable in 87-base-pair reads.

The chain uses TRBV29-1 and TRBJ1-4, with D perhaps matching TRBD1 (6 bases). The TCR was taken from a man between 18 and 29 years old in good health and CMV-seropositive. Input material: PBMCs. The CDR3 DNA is TGCAGCGTTGAGGGGGCCGATAATGAAAAACTGTTTTTT. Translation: CSVEGADNEKLFF.